One and the same sample provided the 14 T cell receptor beta chains below, sequenced in a study of T cell responses to AZD1222 COVID-19 vaccine. Clones were sequenced by immunoSEQ multiplex PCR, and TCRdb holds only the in-frame ones, with some missing. The data show more than 95,000 clones, around 89% seen once. The sample in question was peripheral blood, obtained 28 days after the second AZD1222 dose. The receptor set was obtained from an adult who received the AZD1222 COVID-19 vaccine.

The chain carries TRBV5-3 and TRBJ1-2; D is unresolved. TRBV5-3 is marked as an open reading frame, function uncertain. Trimming pared 5 bases from V and 3 bases from J, leaving 14 bases between. The CDR3 covers 14 residues. The CDR3, as DNA: TGTGCCAGAAGACCTCCGGGCGAGTACTATGGCTACACCTTC. It translates to CARRPPGEYYGYTF.

The gene calls are TRBV28 and TRBJ2-5, with 12 bases identical to TRBD2. CDR1 and CDR2 (germline): MDHEN, SYDVKM. The CDR3 consists of 14 residues. V dropped 6 bases and J dropped 5; count of bases not matched to a gene: 4. CDR3: CASSLAGGVETQYF. The CDR3 DNA sequence: TGTGCCAGCAGCCTAGCGGGAGGGGTGGAGACCCAGTACTTC.

This clone was seen a single time. The chain joins TRBV9 to TRBJ1-2; 7 bases align to TRBD1. The V and J ends lost 3 bases and 4 bases, in that order; junction bases with no gene match: 12. This CDR3 spans 16 amino acids. The V gene's germline CDR1 is SGDLS and CDR2 YYNGEE. The CDR3 here is CASSGGQPPTSYGYTF. The CDR3 DNA is TGTGCCAGCAGCGGGGGACAGCCTCCTACCTCCTATGGCTACACCTTC.

V gene TRBV5-4 combines with J gene TRBJ2-5; D possibly corresponds to TRBD1 (6 bases). The germline CDR1 and CDR2 sequences are SGHNT and YYREEE (reference sequence). Between the trimmed V and J ends, which lost 1 base and 0 bases, there was a span of 10 bases. The length of the CDR3 is 15 residues. The CDR3 nucleotides read TGTGCCAGCAGCTTGTACAGGGAAAACCAAGAGACCCAGTACTTC. Its protein product is CASSLYRENQETQYF.

This clone was found once. The CDR3 coding sequence is TGTGCCAGTAGTAAGGAGGGGTCGGCAGGGCTAGGTGGCTACACCTTC. This codes for CASSKEGSAGLGGYTF. This rearrangement joins TRBV19 to TRBJ1-2; possible D gene TRBD1, 5 bases. This CDR3 comprises 16 residues. The V gene's germline CDR1 is LNHDA and CDR2 SQIVND (reference sequence). Trimming pared 4 bases from V and 7 bases from J, leaving 22 bases between.

The J gene is TRBJ1-6, the V gene TRBV5-6, with unresolved D. The CDR3 spans 18 residues. The ends were cut back, 0 bases at V and 2 bases at J, with 15 bases in the middle. From germline, CDR1 is SGHDT and CDR2 YYEEEE. Here the CDR3 reads CASSLAPTAGPYNSPLHF. In nucleotides, the CDR3 is TGTGCCAGCAGCTTGGCCCCTACAGCCGGTCCCTATAATTCACCCCTCCACTTT.

V gene TRBV11-3 combines with J gene TRBJ2-3; D not certain. Germline CDR1 reads SGHNT; CDR2 reads YENEEA. The CDR3 runs to 14 residues. The ends were cut back, 1 base at V and 4 bases at J, with 9 bases in the middle. CDR3 loop: CASSLVGLSDTQYF. CDR3 nucleotides: TGTGCCAGCAGCTTAGTAGGGCTTTCAGATACGCAGTATTTT.

The genes are TRBV27 and TRBJ1-2; tentative D call: TRBD1 (6 bases). This CDR3 spans 13 amino acids. The germline gives CDR1 MNHEY, CDR2 SMNVEV (reference sequence). V was clipped by 6 bases and J by 2 bases, with 10 bases between them. The DNA of the CDR3 is TGTGCCAGCAGGGCGACAGGAAACTATGGCTACACCTTC. Amino acid sequence: CASRATGNYGYTF.

This chain links TRBV9 with TRBJ2-1; 9 positions agree with TRBD2. The V gene end was trimmed by 0 bases and the J gene end by 6 bases; junction bases not matched to a gene: 10. The germline V gene has CDR1 SGDLS and CDR2 YYNGEE. The CDR3 runs 17 residues. In DNA, the CDR3 is TGTGCCAGCAGCGTAGGGGGCGGGACTAGCAGCCTCAATGAGCAGTTCTTC. Its protein product is CASSVGGGTSSLNEQFF.

The chain has TRBV18 and TRBJ2-7; D is perhaps TRBD2 (6 bases). The CDR3 extends over 14 amino acids. The germline gives CDR1 KGHSH, CDR2 LQKENI. V was shortened by 6 bases and J by 2 bases, with 14 bases between the two germline ends. In DNA form, the CDR3 reads TGTGCCAGCTCGCCCCGGAGGGAAACCTACGAGCAGTACTTC. Translating gives CASSPRRETYEQYF.

This clone appeared a single time. The chain couples TRBV19 to TRBJ2-5, with TRBD1 matching 8 bases. Losses at the gene ends were 3 bases for V and 5 bases for J; bases not matched to a gene: 11. The CDR3 sequence is 16 residues long. CDR1 is LNHDA, CDR2 SQIVND, per germline (reference sequence). This chain's CDR3 is CASSIIGQGIEETQYF. CDR3 DNA sequence: TGTGCCAGTAGTATTATAGGACAGGGTATAGAGGAGACCCAGTACTTC.

This chain uses TRBV7-3 with TRBJ2-3; TRBD2 matches at 13 bases. Unmatched junction bases numbered 5, after V lost 4 bases and J lost 4 bases. The CDR3 covers 16 residues. Germline V gene sequence: CDR1 SGHTA, CDR2 FQGTGA. The CDR3 spells CASSSSLAGGPDTQYF. The CDR3 DNA follows: TGTGCCAGCAGCTCCTCACTAGCGGGAGGGCCAGATACGCAGTATTTT. Looking up the rest from reference TRBV7-3 and TRBJ2-3 gives the full variable domain: GAGVSQTPSNKVTEKGKYVELRCDPISGHTALYWYRQSLGQGPEFLIYFQGTGAADDSGLPNDRFFAVRPEGSVSTLKIQRTERGDSAVYLCASSSSLAGGPDTQYFGPGTRLTVL.

The chain uses TRBV10-3 and TRBJ1-5, with TRBD1 as a possible D gene (5 bases). The CDR3 loop spans 14 amino acids. CDR1 is ENHRY, CDR2 SYGVKD, per germline. Deletions cut 0 bases from V and 5 bases from J, with 8 bases between. CDR3 loop: CAISESQGDQPQHF. The CDR3 coding sequence is TGTGCCATCAGTGAGTCGCAGGGTGATCAGCCCCAGCATTTT.

This chain joins TRBV28 and TRBJ1-2; unclear D gene. CDR1 MDHEN and CDR2 SYDVKM come from the germline V gene. The CDR3 sequence is 11 residues long. V was cut by 3 bases and J by 10 bases, with 9 bases left in between. CDR3 sequence (DNA): TGTGCCAGCAGTTTTAACTCTGACTACACCTTC. Protein product: CASSFNSDYTF.